This is a list of T cell receptor beta chains from one sample in a study of OX40 agonist ivuxolimab in advanced cancers. Some clones are missing from TCRdb's copy, which holds only in-frame ones; the method was immunoSEQ multiplex PCR. Seen here are tens of thousands of clones, around nine tenths observed once, and the top ten hold roughly 0.55%. This material consisted of CD4+ or CD8+ T cells sorted from blood, taken in a trial of the OX40 agonist ivuxolimab. The source of these receptors is an adult with an advanced solid tumor such as melanoma, head and neck, liver or kidney cancer. Each CDR3 is given with its conserved first and last residue. A D gene is named only where the DNA matches it firmly. Clone size, where shown, is once, few, many, or a class for clones that have expanded.

v_call	d_call	j_call	clone_size	cdr3_nt	cdr3_aa
TRBV7-2	NA	TRBJ2-3	NA	TGTGCCAGCAGCTTAGTCGTCGCAAATACGCAGTATTTT	CASSLVVANTQYF
TRBV18	TRBD1	TRBJ1-1	NA	TGTGCCAGCTCCGGACAGGGGTCGGACACTGAAGCTTTCTTT	CASSGQGSDTEAFF
TRBV27	NA	TRBJ2-7	few	TGTGCCAGCAGTTTATCAGGGCGGGTAACCTACGAGCAGTACTTC	CASSLSGRVTYEQYF
TRBV19	TRBD2	TRBJ2-7	NA	TGTGCCAGTAGGGAGCGGGAGGTATCCTACGAGCAGTACTTC	CASREREVSYEQYF
TRBV9	NA	TRBJ2-2	NA	TGTGCCAGCAGCGTAGTCGAGAACACCGGGGAGCTGTTTTTT	CASSVVENTGELFF
TRBV6-1	NA	TRBJ2-1	NA	TGTGCCAGCAGCTTAAGGGGCGGGAATTACAATGAGCAGTTCTTC	CASSLRGGNYNEQFF
TRBV13	TRBD2	TRBJ2-7	NA	TGTGCCAGCAGCCCAAAGCCAGGAGCGGGAAAGTACGAGCAGTACTTC	CASSPKPGAGKYEQYF
TRBV5-1	NA	TRBJ2-3	NA	TGCGCCAGCAGCCCCGTCTACAGGGACCTAACAGATACGCAGTATTTT	CASSPVYRDLTDTQYF
TRBV20-1	NA	TRBJ2-3	NA	TGCAGTGCTAGTCGGGCAGGTACGCAGTATTTT	CSASRAGTQYF
TRBV6-6	NA	TRBJ1-2	NA	TGTGCCAGCAGTTCCCGGGACGGATACTCCTATGGCTACACCTTC	CASSSRDGYSYGYTF
TRBV5-1	TRBD1	TRBJ2-3	NA	TGCGCCAGCAGCCCCACAGGGGCGAACACAGATACGCAGTATTTT	CASSPTGANTDTQYF
TRBV9	NA	TRBJ1-5	NA	TGTGCCAGCAGCCCCCGGGGAGGCAATCAGCCCCAGCATTTT	CASSPRGGNQPQHF
TRBV4-2	NA	TRBJ2-5	NA	TGTGCCAGCAGCCAAGCACTAGCTCTTGAGACCCAGTACTTC	CASSQALALETQYF
TRBV28	NA	TRBJ1-5	once	TGTGCCAGCAGTTTAGTAGGACGGCGGGGTCAGCCCCAGCATTTT	CASSLVGRRGQPQHF
TRBV5-4	NA	TRBJ2-5	few	TGTGCCAGCAGCCCAGGGGGCGGGAGGGGGGTAGAGACCCAGTACTTC	CASSPGGGRGVETQYF
TRBV7-8	TRBD1	TRBJ2-1	once	TGTGCCAGCAGCCTGGACAGGGCCAATGAGCAGTTCTTC	CASSLDRANEQFF
TRBV4-1	TRBD1	TRBJ1-5	NA	TGCGCCAGCAGCCCACCGGGACAGGGAGGTTGGAGCAATCAGCCCCAGCATTTT	CASSPPGQGGWSNQPQHF
TRBV27	NA	TRBJ2-5	NA	TGTGCCAGCAGTTTATGGGGGACACAAGAGACCCAGTACTTC	CASSLWGTQETQYF
TRBV15	NA	TRBJ1-2	NA	TGTGCCACCAGCAGAGAGTACTATGGCTACACCTTC	CATSREYYGYTF
TRBV19	TRBD2	TRBJ2-2	NA	TGTGCCAGTAGTTCAACGACTAGCGGGAAAGCCGGGGAGCTGTTTTTT	CASSSTTSGKAGELFF
TRBV27	NA	TRBJ2-7	NA	TGTGCCAGCGGCGGACGGAACTCCTACGAGCAGTACTTC	CASGGRNSYEQYF
TRBV7-9	TRBD2	TRBJ2-7	NA	TGTGCCAGCAGCTTTCTAGCGGGAGACTACGAGCAGTACTTC	CASSFLAGDYEQYF
TRBV6-5	NA	TRBJ1-2	NA	TGTGCCAGCAGTTACGAAGGGGGTAACTATGGCTACACCTTC	CASSYEGGNYGYTF
TRBV11-2	TRBD1	TRBJ2-5	NA	TGTGCCAGCAGCTTAGGGGGACAGGGTAGCGAGACCCAGTACTTC	CASSLGGQGSETQYF
TRBV4-2	NA	TRBJ2-7	NA	TGTGCCAGCAGCCAAGATTCGCCCTACGAGCAGTACTTC	CASSQDSPYEQYF
TRBV7-2	NA	TRBJ1-6	NA	TGTGCCAGCAGACTTAGGACATCGTATAATTCACCCCTCCACTTT	CASRLRTSYNSPLHF
TRBV21-1	NA	TRBJ2-1	NA	TGTGCCAGCAGCGCCCCCGGGACAGGGGGCTCTGGTGAGCAGTTCTTC	CASSAPGTGGSGEQFF
TRBV7-7	NA	TRBJ2-5	once	TGTGCTAGCAGCCATGGGACGCCCCAAGAGACCCAGTACTTC	CASSHGTPQETQYF
TRBV6-1	NA	TRBJ2-1	NA	TGTGCCAGCAGTGATTCCCAGTCCACCTACAATGAGCAGTTCTTC	CASSDSQSTYNEQFF
TRBV7-2	NA	TRBJ1-1	NA	TGTGCCAGCAGCCGTACGGGACGCACGAACACTGAAGCTTTCTTT	CASSRTGRTNTEAFF
TRBV2	TRBD1	TRBJ1-1	once	TGTGCCAGCACCGGACAGGGGAAGAACACTGAAGCTTTCTTT	CASTGQGKNTEAFF
TRBV18	TRBD1	TRBJ1-4	NA	TGTGCCACTAGGACAGGGGCAGGAACTAATGAAAAACTGTTTTTT	CATRTGAGTNEKLFF
TRBV7-2	NA	TRBJ2-7	NA	TGTGCCAGCAGCGAATATTCTAGCGCGATCCCCTACGAGCAGTACTTC	CASSEYSSAIPYEQYF
TRBV28	NA	TRBJ2-5	NA	TGTGCCAGCCTGAGGGGGACCCAAGAGACCCAGTACTTC	CASLRGTQETQYF
TRBV19	TRBD1	TRBJ2-7	NA	TGTGCCAGTAGTGTCCGGGACAGGGGACTGGAGCAGTACTTC	CASSVRDRGLEQYF
TRBV6-5	NA	TRBJ1-2	NA	TGTGCCAGCAGCTACCTCAGGGAGAGTGGCTACACCTTC	CASSYLRESGYTF
TRBV7-2	NA	TRBJ2-1	NA	TGTGCCAGCAGCTTAGGGGTTACTCCCAATGAGCAGTTCTTC	CASSLGVTPNEQFF
TRBV10-3	TRBD2	TRBJ2-7	NA	TGTGCCATCAGTGAGACCCCTAGCGGGGGGTTGCAGTACTTC	CAISETPSGGLQYF
TRBV7-3	NA	TRBJ2-7	NA	TGTGCCAGCAGCTTGCCAGGCTACGAGCAGTACTTC	CASSLPGYEQYF
TRBV7-8	NA	TRBJ2-1	NA	TGTGCCAGCAGCTCACAGGGTCCCCTTGTAGGAGATGAGCAGTTCTTC	CASSSQGPLVGDEQFF
TRBV7-2	TRBD2	TRBJ2-1	NA	TGTGCCAGCAGCCCAGGTGCGTTGCGGGGGGGCAATGAGCAGTTCTTC	CASSPGALRGGNEQFF
TRBV29-1	NA	TRBJ2-2	NA	TGCAGCGTTGGAGGGGGTACCGGGGAGCTGTTTTTT	CSVGGGTGELFF
TRBV4-3	NA	TRBJ2-3	NA	TGCGCCAGCAGCCAAGATGGGGACACCTGGCATTTT	CASSQDGDTWHF
TRBV21-1	NA	TRBJ2-3	NA	TGTGCCAGCTACTCAGATACGCAGTATTTT	CASYSDTQYF
TRBV27	NA	TRBJ1-5	few	TGTGCCAGCAGCCCGGTAGGGTCTCGGCGTCAGCCCCAGCATTTT	CASSPVGSRRQPQHF
TRBV7-9	NA	TRBJ2-1	NA	TGTGCCAGCAGCTTAAGGGGGAGCTCCTACAATGAGCAGTTCTTC	CASSLRGSSYNEQFF
TRBV5-1	TRBD2	TRBJ2-2	NA	TGCGCCAGCTTGTTGCGGGAGGGTTCCGGGGAGCTGTTTTTT	CASLLREGSGELFF
TRBV30	NA	TRBJ2-7	NA	TGTGCCTGGAGTGATCCCCTTCGGCAGTACTTC	CAWSDPLRQYF
TRBV4-3	NA	TRBJ2-2	NA	TGCGCCAGCAGCCCAGGGTCAGGTCCTGGGACCGGGGAGCTGTTTTTT	CASSPGSGPGTGELFF
TRBV4-3	NA	TRBJ2-4	NA	TGCGCCAGCAGCCAAGATCTCAGTTCACAGCCGAATAGCATTCAGTACTTC	CASSQDLSSQPNSIQYF
TRBV28	TRBD2	TRBJ2-1	NA	TGTGCCAGCAGCTTGGGGACTAGCGGGACCATCTTC	CASSLGTSGTIF
TRBV7-2	TRBD2	TRBJ2-3	NA	TGTGCCAGCAGCCTTGGACTAGCGGGAGATACGCAGTATTTT	CASSLGLAGDTQYF
TRBV6-5	NA	TRBJ1-6	NA	TGTGCCAGCACGGGGCGGGATTCACCCCTCCACTTT	CASTGRDSPLHF
TRBV11-2	TRBD1	TRBJ1-1	NA	TGTGCCAGCAGCTTGTGGGGTGGGACAGGGGGTGACACTGAAGCTTTCTTT	CASSLWGGTGGDTEAFF
TRBV7-2	TRBD2	TRBJ2-1	NA	TGTGCCAGCAGCCGGGGCGGGGGGCTAAGCGGTAGGGGCGAGCAGTTCTTC	CASSRGGGLSGRGEQFF
TRBV6-5	NA	TRBJ1-3	NA	TGTGCCAGCAGAACTGGAAACACCATATATTTT	CASRTGNTIYF
TRBV28	NA	TRBJ2-7	NA	TGTGCCAGCAGTTTTGGGGGGCCCCGCGGCTACGAGCAGTACTTC	CASSFGGPRGYEQYF